The next 14 T cell receptor beta chains were all read from a single sample in a study of blood T cell repertoires in COVID-19. TCRdb's copy holds only in-frame clones and misses some; the assay was immunoSEQ multiplex PCR. The sample carries about 470,000 clones, around 90% recorded once. Specimen: PBMCs or T cells enriched from blood (not recorded which). These receptors were obtained from a woman under 30 who had recovered from COVID-19.

This clone turned up a few times. The J gene is TRBJ2-1, the V gene TRBV29-1; weak D call: TRBD2 (5 bases). Germline CDR1 reads SQVTM; CDR2 reads ANQGSEA. This CDR3 is built from 14 residues. Between the trimmed V and J ends, which lost 7 bases and 8 bases, there was a span of 21 bases. The CDR3 DNA sequence: TGCAGCGCTCACGCGGGCTCTTGGATGGATGAGCAGTTCTTC. Its protein product is CSAHAGSWMDEQFF.

This chain connects TRBV5-1 to TRBJ2-7; 10 bases map to TRBD1. CDR3 size: 15 residues. V lost 3 bases and J lost 5; bases outside the gene matches: 8. Germline lookup yields CDR1 SGHRS and CDR2 YFSETQ. The CDR3 DNA is TGCGCCAGCAGCTCGGGACAGGGGAAGATCGACGAGCAGTACTTC. Translated, it gives CASSSGQGKIDEQYF.

The chain couples TRBV5-1 to TRBJ2-7; 8 nucleotides align to TRBD1. J lost 4 bases, V lost 0 bases, and 12 bases had no gene match. Per germline, CDR1 SGHRS and CDR2 YFSETQ. The CDR3 spans 17 residues. In DNA, the CDR3 is TGCGCCAGCAGCTTGGAGGCAGGGGGCCTCAACCAGTACGAGCAGTACTTC. Translation gives CASSLEAGGLNQYEQYF.

Written as DNA, the CDR3 is TGTGCCAGCAGCTCCGGGACAGAACTTGAAAAACTGTTTTTT. Its translation is CASSSGTELEKLFF. This chain links TRBV13 with TRBJ1-4, with 7 bases fitting TRBD1. Germline V CDR1 and CDR2: PRHDT, FYEKMQ (reference sequence). J lost 7 bases, V lost 4 bases, and 6 bases had no gene match. There are 14 residues in the CDR3.

The count of this clone is one. The chain is built from TRBV5-1 and TRBJ1-6; the D is unclear. The CDR3 length is 15 residues. With 4 bases removed from V and 8 bases from J, the gap between germline ends came to 16 bases. The germline V gene has CDR1 SGHRS and CDR2 YFSETQ. CDR3 protein: CASSLGEGADSPLHF. The CDR3, as DNA: TGCGCCAGCAGCCTGGGTGAGGGAGCCGATTCACCCCTCCACTTT.

In its sample, this clone was seen a few times. The rearrangement uses TRBV28 and TRBJ1-5; D ambiguous. The V gene lost 3 bases and the J gene lost 11 bases, with 14 bases spanning the gap. The CDR3 contains 13 residues. CDR1 and CDR2 (germline): MDHEN, SYDVKM. The CDR3 nucleotides are TGTGCCAGCAGTTTGATTCAACGAGGCTCCCAGCATTTT. It encodes CASSLIQRGSQHF.

The chain has TRBV2 and TRBJ1-2; tentative D call: TRBD1 (6 bases). The CDR3 totals 11 residues. Trimming shortened V by 5 bases and J by 7 bases, and 8 bases separated the two germline ends. Looked up from germline, CDR1 is SNHLY and CDR2 is FYNNEI. The DNA of the CDR3 is TGTGCCAGCAGTATACAGGGTGGCTACACCTTC. Translating it yields CASSIQGGYTF. The full variable domain, in which reference TRBV2 and TRBJ1-2 provide the parts outside the CDR3, is EPEVTQTPSHQVTQMGQEVILRCVPISNHLYFYWYRQILGQKVEFLVSFYNNEISEKSEIFDDQFSVERPDGSNFTLKIRSTKLEDSAMYFCASSIQGGYTFGSGTRLTVV.

V and J are TRBV28 and TRBJ1-1; 10 positions agree with TRBD1. The germline gives CDR1 MDHEN, CDR2 SYDVKM. Trimming took 4 bases from V and 5 from J; bases not matched to a gene: 4. The CDR3 consists of 14 residues. CDR3 coding DNA: TGTGCCAGCAGTTGCGGGACAGGGGAAACTGAAGCTTTCTTT. Translating gives CASSCGTGETEAFF.

This chain uses TRBV4-1 with TRBJ2-1; 7 positions agree with TRBD2. CDR1 is MGHRA and CDR2 is YSYEKL in the germline V gene. The CDR3 spans 15 residues. The ends lost 3 bases at V and 10 bases at J; junction bases unmatched: 12. CDR3 sequence (DNA): TGCGCCAGCAGCCATAGGAGCGGGGTCTCATGGGAGCAGTTCTTC. It is translated as CASSHRSGVSWEQFF.

Comment on this clone: Other DNA sequences in the same sample also yield this CDR3. This chain uses TRBV5-1 with TRBJ1-6; D remains ambiguous. Deletions cut 2 bases from V and 7 bases from J, with 7 bases between. Germline loops: CDR1 SGHRS, CDR2 YFSETQ. The length of the CDR3 is 13 residues. The CDR3 DNA sequence: TGCGCCAGCAGCTTAGGCGGAAATTCACCCCTCCACTTT. As protein: CASSLGGNSPLHF.

The chain joins TRBV24-1 to TRBJ1-2; 8 positions match TRBD1. This CDR3 comprises 14 residues. J lost 6 bases, V lost 3 bases, and 5 bases had no gene match. The germline CDR1 and CDR2 sequences are KGHDR and SFDVKD. The CDR3, as DNA: TGTGCCACCAGTGATCCCTTGACAGGGGATGGCTACACCTTC. This sequence encodes CATSDPLTGDGYTF.

The J gene is TRBJ2-7, the V gene TRBV5-6, with TRBD1 identical over 7 bases. J gave up 7 bases and V 3 bases, and 7 bases lay outside the gene matches. The CDR3 runs 13 residues. The germline gives CDR1 SGHDT, CDR2 YYEEEE. CDR3 coding DNA: TGTGCCAGCAGCTGGGGACAGCCCGGGGAGCAGTACTTC. It yields the protein CASSWGQPGEQYF.

This chain uses TRBV7-2 with TRBJ1-1; the match to TRBD1 covers 7 bases. J lost 0 bases, V lost 5 bases, and 3 bases had no gene match. CDR3 length: 14 amino acids. Germline V gene data show CDR1 as SGHTA and CDR2 as FQGNSA. The CDR3 region has the DNA TGTGCCAGCAGCACAGGGGTTATGAACACTGAAGCTTTCTTT. Protein product: CASSTGVMNTEAFF. Full variable domain (outside the CDR3, taken from reference TRBV7-2 and TRBJ1-1): GAGVSQSPSNKVTEKGKDVELRCDPISGHTALYWYRQSLGQGLEFLIYFQGNSAPDKSGLPSDRFSAERTGGSVSTLTIQRTQQEDSAVYLCASSTGVMNTEAFFGQGTRLTVV.

V usage is TRBV24-1 and J usage is TRBJ2-3; D is uncertain. The germline V and J ends were trimmed by 7 bases and 2 bases, with 12 bases remaining between them. The CDR3 sequence is 14 residues long. Germline-derived CDR1 and CDR2 are KGHDR and SFDVKD. DNA for the CDR3: TGTGCCACCAGCTGGGCAGTCTCCACAGATACGCAGTATTTT. As protein: CATSWAVSTDTQYF.